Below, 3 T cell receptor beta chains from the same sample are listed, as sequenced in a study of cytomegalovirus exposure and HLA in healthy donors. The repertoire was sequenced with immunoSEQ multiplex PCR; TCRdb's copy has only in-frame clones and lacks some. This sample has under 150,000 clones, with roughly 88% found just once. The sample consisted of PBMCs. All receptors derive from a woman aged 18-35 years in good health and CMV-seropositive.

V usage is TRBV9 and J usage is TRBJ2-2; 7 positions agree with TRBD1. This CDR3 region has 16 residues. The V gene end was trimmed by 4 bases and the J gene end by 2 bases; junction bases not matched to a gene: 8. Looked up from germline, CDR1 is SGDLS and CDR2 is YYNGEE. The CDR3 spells CASSRTGTVNTGELFF. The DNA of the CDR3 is TGTGCCAGCAGCCGAACAGGGACAGTAAACACCGGGGAGCTGTTTTTT.

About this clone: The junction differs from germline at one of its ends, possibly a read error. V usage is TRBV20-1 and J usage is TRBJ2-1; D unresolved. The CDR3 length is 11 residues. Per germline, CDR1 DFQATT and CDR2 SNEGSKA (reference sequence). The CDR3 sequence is CSAREYSEQFF. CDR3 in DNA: TGCAGTGCCAGAGAGTACTCTGAGCAGTTCTTC.

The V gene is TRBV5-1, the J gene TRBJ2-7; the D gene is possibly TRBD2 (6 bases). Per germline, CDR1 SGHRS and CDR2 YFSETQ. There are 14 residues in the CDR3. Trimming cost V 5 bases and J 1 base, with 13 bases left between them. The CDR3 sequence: CASRSDGSSYEQYF. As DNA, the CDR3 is TGCGCCAGCAGAAGCGACGGGAGTTCCTACGAGCAGTACTTC.